This TCR beta chain was recovered during a study of blood T cell repertoires in COVID-19. The overall study: Nucleic acid was either cDNA or gDNA, and it came from T cells, B-cell-depleted T cells, or PBMCs.

The CDR3 runs 16 residues. V lost 6 bases and J 6 bases, leaving 23 bases between the germline ends. The germline CDR1 and CDR2 sequences are MNHEY and SVGAGI. Per the study methods: Amplification with reference gene primers provided the estimates of nucleated cell counts. The method was immunoSEQ multiplex PCR; TCRdb's version includes in-frame clones alone and lacks a portion of them. V, J and clone size are those of that table, while D and trimming were read from the DNA. The table has some 330,000 clones, roughly 91% seen once. The sample taken for sequencing was peripheral blood. The TCR comes from a woman in her 30s with COVID-19, enrolled during active disease. The chain recombines TRBV6-5 with TRBJ1-1; D remains ambiguous. The CDR3 DNA reads TGTGCCAGCAGCTACACTTTGGCCAGTGCTAGCGCTGAAGCTTTCTTT. As protein: CASSYTLASASAEAFF.